The clone carrying this TCR beta chain was counted only a few times. What it binds is unknown. The record originates from a study of cytomegalovirus exposure and HLA in healthy donors. About the study: Out of 150 million to 200 million T cells, an earlier analysis found more than 95 million unique TCR beta sequences in total. Regarding the study as a whole: The study found most TCR sequences rare, yet found some public TCRs in many donors. A later analysis linked a missense DCLRE1C variant to TCR beta V- and J-gene trimming.

Trimming took off 0 bases at V and 0 bases at J, with 12 bases between the two ends. Germline V CDR1 and CDR2: MGHRA, YSYEKL. The CDR3 extends over 18 amino acids. The PCR used 60 Vbeta and 13 Jbeta primers. Sequenced by immunoSEQ multiplex PCR; TCRdb stores in-frame clones only, minus some. Of around 130,000 clones listed, over 70% were seen once; the top ten hold 1.5%. This receptor was taken from a woman aged 18-29 years in good health and CMV-seronegative. Sequenced input: PBMCs. V and J are TRBV4-1 and TRBJ2-6; the D is unclear. CDR3 in amino acids: CASSQENMENSGANVLTF. Written as DNA, the CDR3 is TGCGCCAGCAGCCAAGAGAACATGGAGAACTCTGGGGCCAACGTCCTGACTTTC.